Described below is a single T cell receptor (beta chain) sequence and its context. In the original workflow: Amplified reference gene primers provided the basis for estimating nucleated cell counts. Assay: immunoSEQ multiplex PCR; the TCRdb copy retains only in-frame clones and omits some. V and J calls and clone size come straight from that table; D and trimming were deduced from the DNA. The data contain around 130,000 clones, roughly nine tenths of them singletons. The length of the CDR3 is 15 residues. The ends lost 7 bases at V and 2 bases at J; junction bases unmatched: 10. Looked up from germline, CDR1 is MGHDK and CDR2 is SYGVNS. This sample is drawn from a study of blood T cell repertoires in COVID-19. Whole-study context: COVID-19 samples from acute and convalescent phases originated in the United States, Italy and Spain. PBMCs, B-cell-depleted T cells, or T cells provided the cDNA or gDNA that made up the material.

The sequence was collected from a middle-aged man with active COVID-19. The V call is TRBV25-1, the J call TRBJ1-1, with 7 bases fitting TRBD1. The specimen was peripheral blood. CDR3: CASTTGAGINTEAFF. Written as DNA, the CDR3 is TGTGCCAGCACCACAGGGGCAGGGATTAACACTGAAGCTTTCTTT.